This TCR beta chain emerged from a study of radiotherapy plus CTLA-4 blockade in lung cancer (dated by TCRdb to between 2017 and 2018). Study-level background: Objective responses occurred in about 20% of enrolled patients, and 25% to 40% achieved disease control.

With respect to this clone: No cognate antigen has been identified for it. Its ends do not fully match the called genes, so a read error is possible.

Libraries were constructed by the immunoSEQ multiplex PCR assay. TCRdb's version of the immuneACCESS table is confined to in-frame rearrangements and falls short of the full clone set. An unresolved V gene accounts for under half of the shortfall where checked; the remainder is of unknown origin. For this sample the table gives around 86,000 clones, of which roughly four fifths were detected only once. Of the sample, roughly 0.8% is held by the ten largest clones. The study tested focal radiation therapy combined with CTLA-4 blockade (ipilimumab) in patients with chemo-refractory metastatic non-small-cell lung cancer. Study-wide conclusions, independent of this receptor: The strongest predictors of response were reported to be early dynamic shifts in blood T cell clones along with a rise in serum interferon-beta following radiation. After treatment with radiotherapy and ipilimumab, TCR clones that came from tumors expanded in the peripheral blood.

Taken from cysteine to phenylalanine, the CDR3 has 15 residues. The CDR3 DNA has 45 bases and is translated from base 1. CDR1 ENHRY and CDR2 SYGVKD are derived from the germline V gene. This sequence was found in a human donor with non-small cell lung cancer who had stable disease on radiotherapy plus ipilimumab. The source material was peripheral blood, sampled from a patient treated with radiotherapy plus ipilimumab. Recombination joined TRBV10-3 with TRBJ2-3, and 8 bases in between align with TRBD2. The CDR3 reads CASSAQAGAADTQYF. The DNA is TGTGCCAGCAGTGCTCAAGCGGGGGCCGCAGATACGCAGTATTTT.